The clone carrying this T cell receptor (beta chain) was recorded at least ten times. TCRdb independently ran MiXCR on the 5' RACE reads; one entry per CDR3 protein. Here the sample spans roughly 100,000 distinct CDR3 sequences, about 8.3% being singletons. This specimen comes from a study of CD8 T cells in ankylosing spondylitis. CDR1 is SGHAT, CDR2 FQNNGV, per germline. The junction had 16 bases not matched to a gene; V was cut back by 1 base and J by 3 bases. The CDR3 is 19 amino acids. This TCR was recovered from a male donor with ankylosing spondylitis or in good health (not recorded which). Sequences were obtained from blood, either unsorted or a sorted T cell fraction (not recorded which). The chain uses TRBV11-2 and TRBJ2-7, with 9 positions matching TRBD1. CDR3 in amino acids: CASSLVIRDSGQGLYEQYF. CDR3 in DNA: TGTGCCAGCAGCTTAGTGATCCGGGACTCGGGACAGGGACTCTACGAGCAGTACTTC. The full variable domain, its missing parts supplied by reference TRBV11-2 and TRBJ2-7, is EAGVAQSPRYKIIEKRQSVAFWCNPISGHATLYWYQQILGQGPKLLIQFQNNGVVDDSQLPKDRFSAERLKGVDSTLKIQPAKLEDSAVYLCASSLVIRDSGQGLYEQYFGPGTRLTVT.